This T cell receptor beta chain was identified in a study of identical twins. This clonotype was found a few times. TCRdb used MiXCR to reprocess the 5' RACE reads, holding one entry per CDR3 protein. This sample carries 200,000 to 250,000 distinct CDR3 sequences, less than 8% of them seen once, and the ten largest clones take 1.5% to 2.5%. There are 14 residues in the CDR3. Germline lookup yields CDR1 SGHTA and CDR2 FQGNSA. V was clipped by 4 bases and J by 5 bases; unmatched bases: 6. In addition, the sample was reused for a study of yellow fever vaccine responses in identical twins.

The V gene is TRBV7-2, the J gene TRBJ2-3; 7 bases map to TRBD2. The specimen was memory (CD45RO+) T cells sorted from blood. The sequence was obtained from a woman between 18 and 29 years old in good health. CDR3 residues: CASSSPVAGDTQYF. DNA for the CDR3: TGTGCCAGCAGCTCGCCAGTAGCGGGAGATACGCAGTATTTT. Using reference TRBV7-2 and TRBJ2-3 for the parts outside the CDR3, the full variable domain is GAGVSQSPSNKVTEKGKDVELRCDPISGHTALYWYRQSLGQGLEFLIYFQGNSAPDKSGLPSDRFSAERTGGSVSTLTIQRTQQEDSAVYLCASSSPVAGDTQYFGPGTRLTVL.